This T cell receptor beta chain comes out of a study of PD-L1 blockade in urothelial cancer. On the study more broadly: Patients commenced atezolizumab at some point between 2014 and 2015, and it was given at 1,200 mg intravenously every 3 weeks. Males with bladder-origin urothelial cancer made up about 85% of the roughly 30 patients.

The table came from immunoSEQ multiplex PCR; TCRdb's copy has only in-frame clones and leaves some out. The repertoire includes around 40,000 clones, approximately 90% of them detected once, and 1.5% to 2.5% sits in the top ten. Notes on this clone: Its specificity is unknown.

CDR3 size: 13 residues. The V gene end was trimmed by 7 bases and the J gene end by 8 bases; junction bases not matched to a gene: 6. Germline V gene data show CDR1 as MDHEN and CDR2 as SYDVKM. Study results and limitations: Better progression-free and overall survival followed lower pretreatment blood clonality.

The sequence derives from a man in his 60s with urothelial cancer. Sequencing was performed on PBMCs, taken around atezolizumab (anti-PD-L1) treatment. The chain has TRBV28 and TRBJ2-1, with 9 nucleotides matching TRBD2. The CDR3 is CASNSGSGDEQFF. The CDR3 coding sequence is TGTGCCAGCAATAGCGGGAGTGGGGATGAGCAGTTCTTC. The full variable domain, completed using reference TRBV28 and TRBJ2-1, is DVKVTQSSRYLVKRTGEKVFLECVQDMDHENMFWYRQDPGLGLRLIYFSYDVKMKEKGDIPEGYSVSREKKERFSLILESASTNQTSMYLCASNSGSGDEQFFGPGTRLTVL.